This T cell receptor (beta chain) was sequenced during a study of T cells after posttransplantation cyclophosphamide. Germline CDR1 reads SEHNR; CDR2 reads FQNEAQ (reference sequence). This CDR3 has 18 amino acids. The V gene end was trimmed by 6 bases and the J gene end by 3 bases; junction bases not matched to a gene: 14. The table lists this clone with a few counts. This table comes from immunoSEQ multiplex PCR, and its TCRdb copy is limited to in-frame clones, with some not included. The top ten clones hold roughly 15% of a sample with 7,500 to 10,000 clones, roughly 80% of them seen once. Cyclophosphamide on days +3 and +4 followed busulfan-fludarabine conditioning and a marrow graft.

The origin of this receptor is a female patient in her thirties or forties who received an allogeneic stem cell transplant from a related donor, was CMV-positive, and had no GVHD. The graft donor may have given rise to some T cells. The chain links TRBV7-9 to TRBJ1-6; the match to TRBD1 covers 7 bases. The sequenced sample was PBMCs, obtained around 2,000 days after a stem cell transplant with posttransplant cyclophosphamide. CDR3 sequence: CASSAKTGQSHYNSPLHF. The DNA for the CDR3 is TGTGCCAGCAGTGCGAAGACAGGGCAATCTCACTATAATTCACCCCTCCACTTT.